This T cell receptor beta chain is from a study of tumor-infiltrating lymphocytes in primary liver carcinoma. The source of the blood RNA was unsorted whole blood, and germline DNA was extracted as well. Germline lookup yields CDR1 MNHNY and CDR2 SVGAGI (reference sequence). This CDR3 contains 14 residues. V gave up 0 bases and J gave up 5 bases, with 8 bases separating them. TCR beta cDNA was prepared out of 450 to 500 ng total RNA by means of a constant-region primer. What produced the TCR beta libraries was three nested multiplex PCR rounds using slightly modified ARM-PCR. TRBV1-TRBV30 forward primers and a C-beta reverse primer were used in the first two PCR rounds, which each ran for approximately 9 cycles. Each CDR3 protein is one row after TCRdb ran MiXCR on the multiplex PCR reads. The table includes a few hundred thousand distinct CDR3 sequences, 45% to 70% detected once. In the case of this clonotype: A read error is possible here, since a much larger clone lies one base away.

Sequences were obtained from peripheral blood. This receptor was obtained from a woman aged 25-40 years with primary liver carcinoma and hepatitis B virus infection. The rearrangement uses TRBV6-6 and TRBJ2-1; D gene unclear. The CDR3, as DNA: TGTGCCAGCAGTTACTCCGACGAGAACAATGAGCAGTTCTTC. Amino acids: CASSYSDENNEQFF.